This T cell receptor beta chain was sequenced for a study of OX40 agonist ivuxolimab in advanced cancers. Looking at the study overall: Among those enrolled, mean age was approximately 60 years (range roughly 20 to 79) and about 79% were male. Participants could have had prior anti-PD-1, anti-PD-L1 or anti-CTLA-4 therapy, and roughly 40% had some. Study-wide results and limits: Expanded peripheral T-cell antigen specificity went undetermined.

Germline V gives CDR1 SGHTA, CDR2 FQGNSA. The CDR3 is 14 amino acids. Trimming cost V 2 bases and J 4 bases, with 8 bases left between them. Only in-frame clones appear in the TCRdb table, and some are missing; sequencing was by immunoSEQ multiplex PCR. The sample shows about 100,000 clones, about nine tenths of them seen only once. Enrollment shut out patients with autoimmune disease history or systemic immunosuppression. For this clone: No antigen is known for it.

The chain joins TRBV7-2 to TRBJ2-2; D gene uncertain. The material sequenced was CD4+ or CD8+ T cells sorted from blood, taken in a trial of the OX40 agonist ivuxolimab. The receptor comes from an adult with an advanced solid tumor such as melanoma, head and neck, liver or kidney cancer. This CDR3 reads CASSLQGRTGELFF. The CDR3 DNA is TGTGCCAGCAGCTTACAAGGCCGCACCGGGGAGCTGTTTTTT.